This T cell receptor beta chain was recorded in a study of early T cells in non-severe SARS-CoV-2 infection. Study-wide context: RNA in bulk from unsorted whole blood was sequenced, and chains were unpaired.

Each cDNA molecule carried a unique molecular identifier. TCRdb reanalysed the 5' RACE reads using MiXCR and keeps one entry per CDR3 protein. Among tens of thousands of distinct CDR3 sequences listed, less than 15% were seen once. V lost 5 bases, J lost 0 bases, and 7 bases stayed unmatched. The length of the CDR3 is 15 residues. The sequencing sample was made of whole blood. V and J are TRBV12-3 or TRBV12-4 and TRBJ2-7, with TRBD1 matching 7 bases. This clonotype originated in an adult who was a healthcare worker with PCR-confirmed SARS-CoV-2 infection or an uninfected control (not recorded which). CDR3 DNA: TGTGCCAGCAGTCCGAGACAGGGTTTCTCCTACGAGCAGTACTTC. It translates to CASSPRQGFSYEQYF.